This T cell receptor beta chain was observed in a study of T cell repertoires in cytomegalovirus infection. On this clonotype itself: Antigen specificity is unknown.

Deletions cut 0 bases from V and 7 bases from J, with 12 bases between. This CDR3 spans 14 amino acids. From germline, CDR1 is SGHDN and CDR2 FVKESK. MiXCR was run by TCRdb on the reads, yielding one entry per CDR3 protein. Among around 900,000 distinct CDR3 sequences, roughly 31% were seen once, and the ten largest hold 11% to 15%. The chain has TRBV14 and TRBJ1-1; unclear D gene. The TCR sequence derives from a human donor in good health (CMV status not recorded). Some clones in this sample may be carry-over from other donors' samples. The sequences come from cultured CD8+ T cells from PBMCs, collected from culture after CMV antigen stimulation. CDR3 sequence reads: CASSQDRSRDEAFF. The CDR3 DNA reads TGTGCCAGCAGCCAAGATCGCTCGAGGGATGAAGCTTTCTTT.